Only a few counts were recorded for the clone carrying this TCR beta chain. Antigen unknown. This sample stems from a study of beta chain features in type 1 diabetes. Study findings and constraints: PCR might favor shorter templates, equally in patients and controls. cDNA sequencing could over-represent cells with high TCR expression. Moderately but significantly shorter TCRB CDR3s were found in Type 1 diabetes patients in all four CD4+ subsets.

The CDR3 totals 14 residues. Germline CDR1 and CDR2: SQVTM and ANQGSEA. V lost 4 bases, J lost 5 bases, and 7 bases stayed unmatched. Isolated RNA was reverse transcribed in full, so expressed TCRB transcripts were sequenced. Only in-frame clones appear in the TCRdb table, and some are missing; sequencing was by immunoSEQ multiplex PCR. The repertoire includes roughly 100,000 clones, 25% to 35% of them detected once, and roughly 0.58% sits in the top ten. Material for sequencing was central memory CD4+ T cells from blood. This chain uses TRBV29-1 with TRBJ2-5; TRBD1 aligns across 10 bases. This receptor was identified in a woman aged 18-35 years with type 1 diabetes. The CDR3 protein is CSVVGGQGWETQYF. The CDR3 DNA follows: TGCAGCGTTGTCGGGGGACAGGGGTGGGAGACCCAGTACTTC.